Each of the 11 T cell receptor beta chains below was sequenced from the same sample in a study of blood T cell repertoires in COVID-19. Clones were read by immunoSEQ multiplex PCR, and TCRdb kept only the in-frame ones, dropping some. Here the sample spans a few hundred thousand clones, 75% to 90% being singletons. The sequenced sample was peripheral blood. The receptors derive from a man aged 55 to 70 who had recovered from COVID-19.

The gene calls are TRBV6-5 and TRBJ1-1; possibly TRBD1 for D (6 bases). Germline CDR1 is MNHEY and CDR2 is SVGAGI. The CDR3 extends over 14 amino acids. V was shortened by 6 bases and J by 2 bases, with 13 bases between the two germline ends. The CDR3 nucleotides are TGTGCCAGCAGCGCAAGGGGGGGAAACACTGAAGCTTTCTTT. The encoded protein is CASSARGGNTEAFF.

This clone was seen only once. This chain links TRBV6-5 with TRBJ1-1; tentatively, D is TRBD1 (6 bases). The CDR3 is 14 residues long. Trimming shortened V by 6 bases and J by 3 bases, and 14 bases separated the two germline ends. Germline V gene lookup returns CDR1 MNHEY and CDR2 SVGAGI. The CDR3 region is CASSVGAGDTEAFF. The CDR3 region has the DNA TGTGCCAGCAGCGTGGGGGCGGGGGACACTGAAGCTTTCTTT.

The J gene is TRBJ1-2, the V gene TRBV5-1, with D hard to call. The CDR3 covers 14 residues. V was pared by 4 bases and J by 3 bases, with 13 bases between. Germline CDR1 is SGHRS and CDR2 is YFSETQ. DNA of the CDR3: TGCGCCAGCAGCCCCCGGATCCAGGACTATGGCTACACCTTC. This encodes CASSPRIQDYGYTF.

A few counts support this clone. This chain connects TRBV9 to TRBJ1-5, with 8 positions matching TRBD1. The ends lost 0 bases at V and 2 bases at J; junction bases unmatched: 1. The CDR3 totals 15 residues. Germline V gene data show CDR1 as SGDLS and CDR2 as YYNGEE. The CDR3 region is CASSVGTGRNQPQHF. In nucleotides, the CDR3 is TGTGCCAGCAGCGTAGGGACAGGGCGCAATCAGCCCCAGCATTTT.

This chain links TRBV18 with TRBJ2-6, with 7 bases aligning to TRBD2. Germline loops: CDR1 KGHSH, CDR2 LQKENI. Germline trimming cut 0 bases from V and 2 bases from J; bases unmatched to any gene: 7. The CDR3 has 18 residues. The CDR3 is CASSPPGGASAGANVLTF. The CDR3 DNA follows: TGTGCCAGCTCACCACCGGGAGGGGCGAGCGCTGGGGCCAACGTCCTGACTTTC.

V usage is TRBV5-5 and J usage is TRBJ2-7; TRBD1 aligns across 7 bases. The CDR3 consists of 16 residues. The junction had 10 bases not matched to a gene; V was cut back by 4 bases and J by 0 bases. Germline V lookup: CDR1 SGHKS, CDR2 YYEKEE (reference sequence). In DNA, the CDR3 is TGTGCCAGCAGCCCCCCAGGGGGTTTTAGCTCCTACGAGCAGTACTTC. It encodes CASSPPGGFSSYEQYF.

J is TRBJ1-1 and V is TRBV4-1, with no clear D. The CDR3 is 12 residues long. Trimming took 8 bases from V and 7 from J, leaving 14 bases between them. Germline V CDR1 and CDR2: MGHRA, YSYEKL. The CDR3, as DNA: TGCGCCAGCCGCCGCGGTATGGGTGAAGCTTTCTTT. Translated: CASRRGMGEAFF.

The DNA of the CDR3 is TGTGCCAGCTCACCACGGACTAGCGGGAGTGGCGAGCAGTTCTTC. Its translation is CASSPRTSGSGEQFF. The chain couples TRBV18 to TRBJ2-1, with TRBD2 matching 13 bases. The CDR3 is made up of 15 amino acids. Trimming took 1 base from V and 10 from J; bases not matched to a gene: 4. CDR1 is KGHSH and CDR2 is LQKENI in the germline V gene.

CDR3 amino acids: CASSQQTGVVGYTF. The CDR3 DNA is TGCGCCAGCAGCCAACAGACAGGGGTGGTGGGCTACACCTTC. V is TRBV4-1 and J is TRBJ1-2; TRBD1 matches 8 bases. This CDR3 region has 14 residues. In germline, CDR1 is MGHRA, CDR2 YSYEKL. Trimming cost V 2 bases and J 8 bases; bases outside gene matches: 7.

The V gene is TRBV3-1 (or the pseudogene TRBV3-2), the J gene TRBJ1-3; D is perhaps TRBD1 (6 bases). The length of the CDR3 is 19 residues. V was shortened by 6 bases and J by 0 bases, with 24 bases between the two germline ends. CDR1 and CDR2 (germline): LGHDT, YNNKEL (reference sequence). The CDR3 spells CASSDSYPGRGSSGNTIYF. As DNA, the CDR3 is TGTGCCAGCAGTGACAGTTATCCGGGAAGGGGGAGCTCTGGAAACACCATATATTTT.

CDR3 DNA sequence: TGTGCCAGTAGTGCCGGGGGATTCACAGATACGCAGTATTTT. Translated: CASSAGGFTDTQYF. The chain employs TRBV19 and TRBJ2-3; a possible D gene is TRBD2 (6 bases). Trimming removed 5 bases at V and 2 bases at J, with 11 bases between. Germline assignment: CDR1 LNHDA and CDR2 SQIVND (reference sequence). This CDR3 contains 14 residues.